This T cell receptor (beta chain) was observed in a study of blood T cell repertoires in COVID-19. Study background: Acute and convalescent COVID-19 samples came from the United States, Italy and Spain. Sample material is recorded as cDNA or gDNA derived from T cells, B-cell-depleted T cells, or PBMCs.

CDR1 and CDR2 (germline): SGHRS, YFSETQ. The CDR3 runs to 15 residues. V shed 0 bases and J shed 7 bases, with 14 bases lying between them. Sequenced by immunoSEQ multiplex PCR; TCRdb stores in-frame clones only, minus some. The data show more than 40,000 clones, with about 89% seen just once and about 16% held by the top ten. The clonotype was recovered from a man between 60 and 70 years old with active or convalescent COVID-19. The chain couples TRBV5-1 to TRBJ2-1; a weak D match, TRBD2 (7 bases). The sequencing input was peripheral blood. CDR3 bases: TGCGCCAGCAGCTTGGAGTGGGGGGGCCAGAATGAGCAGTTCTTC. This sequence encodes CASSLEWGGQNEQFF.